This note documents a single TCR beta chain sequence. This CDR3 is built from 12 residues. With 2 bases removed from V and 5 bases from J, the gap between germline ends came to 3 bases. The germline V gene encodes CDR1 MNHEY and CDR2 SVGAGI. The data were obtained in a study of cytomegalovirus exposure and HLA in healthy donors. Study information: T cells numbering around 170 million yielded some 100 million unique TCR beta sequences in an earlier analysis. There were 65 million to 85 million unique TCRs (from HLA-typed donors) in an early data release.

PCR was performed using 60 Vbeta and 13 Jbeta primers. Some clones are missing from TCRdb's copy, which holds only in-frame ones; the method was immunoSEQ multiplex PCR. The table includes about 170,000 clones, 80% to 90% detected once. Sequencing used PBMCs. The TCR originated in a male donor in good health and CMV-seronegative. The V gene is TRBV6-5, the J gene TRBJ2-2; D remains ambiguous. CDR3 sequence: CASSYLTGELFF. CDR3 coding DNA: TGTGCCAGCAGTTACCTTACCGGGGAGCTGTTTTTT.